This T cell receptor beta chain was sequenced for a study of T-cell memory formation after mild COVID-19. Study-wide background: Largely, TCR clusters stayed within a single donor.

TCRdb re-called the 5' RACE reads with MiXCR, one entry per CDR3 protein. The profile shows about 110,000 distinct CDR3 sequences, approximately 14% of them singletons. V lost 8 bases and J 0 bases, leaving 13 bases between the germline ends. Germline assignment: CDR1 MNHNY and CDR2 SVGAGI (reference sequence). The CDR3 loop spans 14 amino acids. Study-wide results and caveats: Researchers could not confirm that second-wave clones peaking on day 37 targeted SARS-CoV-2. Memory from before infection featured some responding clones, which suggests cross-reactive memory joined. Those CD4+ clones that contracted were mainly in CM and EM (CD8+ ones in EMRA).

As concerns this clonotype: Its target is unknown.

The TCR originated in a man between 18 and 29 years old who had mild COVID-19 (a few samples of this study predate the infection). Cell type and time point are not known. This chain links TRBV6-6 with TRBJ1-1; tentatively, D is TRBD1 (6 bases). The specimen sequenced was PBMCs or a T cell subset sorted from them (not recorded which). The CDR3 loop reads CASVWQGLNTEAFF. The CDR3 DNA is TGTGCCAGCGTTTGGCAGGGGTTGAACACTGAAGCTTTCTTT.